The source of this TCR beta chain is a study of shared clonotypes between healthy human individuals. Naive CD8 cells lacked CD45RO, underwent positive selection for CCR7 and left out terminally differentiated effector memory CD45RA+ cells. The assay was immunoSEQ multiplex PCR, and TCRdb's table has in-frame clones only and misses some. The table has around 610,000 clones, around 96% seen once. Trimming removed 3 bases from V and 6 bases from J; junction bases left unmatched: 5. The length of the CDR3 is 14 residues. Germline CDR1 reads SGHDT; CDR2 reads YYEEEE. This receptor was taken from a woman in her 30s in good health. Sequencing input: naive CD8+ T cells sorted from blood. This chain uses TRBV5-6 with TRBJ1-4, with 7 bases identical to TRBD1. The CDR3 DNA follows: TGTGCCAGCAGCTCTGCCGGGACAGATGAAAAACTGTTTTTT. Protein sequence: CASSSAGTDEKLFF. Full variable domain (remainder filled in from reference TRBV5-6 and TRBJ1-4): DAGVTQSPTHLIKTRGQQVTLRCSPKSGHDTVSWYQQALGQGPQFIFQYYEEEERQRGNFPDRFSGHQFPNYSSELNVNALLLGDSALYLCASSSAGTDEKLFFGSGTQLSVL.